Listed below are T cell receptor beta chains from one sample, sequenced in a study of blood T cell repertoires in COVID-19. The protocol was immunoSEQ multiplex PCR, while the TCRdb copy is restricted to in-frame clones and leaves out a portion. The table records about 74,000 clones, 88% of them present only once. The specimen was peripheral blood. The receptors originated from an elderly woman with active or convalescent COVID-19. Both conserved end residues are part of each CDR3. The order of the fields is CDR3 protein, CDR3 DNA, clone size, V gene, D gene, J gene. A D gene is named only where the DNA matches it firmly. Clone size is stated in some rows and not others, as once, few, many or a class when expanded.

CDR3 protein: CSVAEGANGGELFF
CDR3 DNA: TGCAGCGTTGCCGAGGGGGCGAACGGCGGGGAGCTGTTTTTT
clone size: .
V gene: TRBV29-1
D gene: TRBD1
J gene: TRBJ2-2

CDR3 protein: CASSSSTAQPQHF
CDR3 DNA: TGTGCCAGCAGTTCCTCGACTGCTCAGCCCCAGCATTTT
clone size: few
V gene: TRBV6-5
D gene: .
J gene: TRBJ1-5

CDR3 protein: CASSRGQNEKLFF
CDR3 DNA: TGTGCCAGCTCAAGAGGCCAAAATGAAAAACTGTTTTTT
clone size: .
V gene: TRBV18
D gene: .
J gene: TRBJ1-4

CDR3 protein: CASSLASGASNEQFF
CDR3 DNA: TGTGCCAGCAGCTTAGCTAGCGGGGCAAGCAATGAGCAGTTCTTC
clone size: .
V gene: TRBV7-2
D gene: TRBD2
J gene: TRBJ2-1

CDR3 protein: CASGQGASTDTQYF
CDR3 DNA: TGCGCCAGCGGTCAAGGAGCTAGCACAGATACGCAGTATTTT
clone size: .
V gene: TRBV5-1
D gene: .
J gene: TRBJ2-3

CDR3 protein: CASSGRVTSGYNEQFF
CDR3 DNA: TGCGCCAGCAGCGGTAGAGTGACTAGCGGATACAATGAGCAGTTCTTC
clone size: .
V gene: TRBV4-3
D gene: TRBD2
J gene: TRBJ2-1

CDR3 protein: CASSLSRGNIQYF
CDR3 DNA: TGCGCCAGCAGCTTGTCTAGAGGGAACATTCAGTACTTC
clone size: .
V gene: TRBV5-1
D gene: .
J gene: TRBJ2-4

CDR3 protein: CASSIGANTEAFF
CDR3 DNA: TGTGCCAGTAGTATAGGCGCGAACACTGAAGCTTTCTTT
clone size: .
V gene: TRBV19
D gene: .
J gene: TRBJ1-1

CDR3 protein: CASSYREGDTQYF
CDR3 DNA: TGCGCCAGCAGTTACAGGGAGGGAGATACGCAGTATTTT
clone size: once
V gene: TRBV5-1
D gene: .
J gene: TRBJ2-3

CDR3 protein: CASSVTSLAPSGNTIYF
CDR3 DNA: TGCGCCAGCAGTGTAACCTCCCTAGCCCCCTCTGGAAACACCATATATTTT
clone size: .
V gene: TRBV10-1
D gene: .
J gene: TRBJ1-3

CDR3 protein: CASSRTGERGHEQYF
CDR3 DNA: TGCGCCAGCAGCCGGACAGGGGAACGAGGACACGAGCAGTACTTC
clone size: .
V gene: TRBV5-1
D gene: TRBD1
J gene: TRBJ2-7

CDR3 protein: CASSPSGGLPQHF
CDR3 DNA: TGTGCCAGCAGTCCTTCCGGCGGTCTGCCCCAGCATTTT
clone size: .
V gene: TRBV12-3/TRBV12-4
D gene: .
J gene: TRBJ1-5

CDR3 protein: CATSKGRVFPEPQHF
CDR3 DNA: TGTGCCACCAGCAAGGGCAGGGTCTTCCCCGAGCCCCAGCATTTT
clone size: .
V gene: TRBV15
D gene: .
J gene: TRBJ1-5

CDR3 protein: CASGFLTEKLFF
CDR3 DNA: TGTGCTAGTGGTTTCCTAACTGAAAAACTGTTTTTT
clone size: .
V gene: TRBV12-5
D gene: .
J gene: TRBJ1-4

CDR3 protein: CASAPGRPPLHF
CDR3 DNA: TGTGCTAGTGCCCCGGGTAGGCCACCCCTCCACTTT
clone size: .
V gene: TRBV12-5
D gene: .
J gene: TRBJ1-6

CDR3 protein: CASSGQGGTYEQYF
CDR3 DNA: TGTGCCAGCAGCGGACAGGGTGGCACCTACGAGCAGTACTTC
clone size: once
V gene: TRBV5-4
D gene: TRBD1
J gene: TRBJ2-7

CDR3 protein: CASSLSGGPNNEQFF
CDR3 DNA: TGTGCCAGCAGCTTAAGCGGGGGCCCTAACAATGAGCAGTTCTTC
clone size: .
V gene: TRBV7-2
D gene: TRBD2
J gene: TRBJ2-1

CDR3 protein: CASSVAGQGTNTQYF
CDR3 DNA: TGTGCCAGCAGCGTAGCAGGACAGGGTACGAATACGCAGTATTTT
clone size: .
V gene: TRBV9
D gene: TRBD1
J gene: TRBJ2-3

CDR3 protein: CASSLGGFGQPQHF
CDR3 DNA: TGTGCCAGCAGCTTAGGAGGGTTCGGCCAGCCCCAGCATTTT
clone size: .
V gene: TRBV7-6
D gene: .
J gene: TRBJ1-5

CDR3 protein: CASSWTGAYEQYF
CDR3 DNA: TGCGCCAGCAGCTGGACAGGAGCCTACGAGCAGTACTTC
clone size: .
V gene: TRBV5-1
D gene: TRBD1
J gene: TRBJ2-7

CDR3 protein: CASSLALARDEQFF
CDR3 DNA: TGCGCCAGCAGCTTGGCTCTAGCACGGGATGAGCAGTTCTTC
clone size: .
V gene: TRBV5-1
D gene: .
J gene: TRBJ2-1

CDR3 protein: CASSSGLINTGELFF
CDR3 DNA: TGTGCCAGCAGCTCGGGATTAATTAACACCGGGGAGCTGTTTTTT
clone size: .
V gene: TRBV5-4
D gene: .
J gene: TRBJ2-2

CDR3 protein: CASGLVRGLEAEAFF
CDR3 DNA: TGTGCTAGTGGTTTGGTCAGGGGTTTGGAGGCTGAAGCTTTCTTT
clone size: .
V gene: TRBV12-5
D gene: .
J gene: TRBJ1-1

CDR3 protein: CATSRDSVISTDTQYF
CDR3 DNA: TGTGCCACCAGCAGAGATTCGGTGATTAGCACAGATACGCAGTATTTT
clone size: .
V gene: TRBV15
D gene: .
J gene: TRBJ2-3

CDR3 protein: CASSPTWGGHNEQFF
CDR3 DNA: TGTGCCAGTAGTCCAACCTGGGGGGGCCACAATGAGCAGTTCTTC
clone size: .
V gene: TRBV19
D gene: .
J gene: TRBJ2-1

CDR3 protein: CASGLVNGGLNIQYF
CDR3 DNA: TGTGCTAGTGGTTTGGTAAACGGGGGGCTAAACATTCAGTACTTC
clone size: .
V gene: TRBV12-5
D gene: .
J gene: TRBJ2-4

CDR3 protein: CASSLTPGGTEAFF
CDR3 DNA: TGTGCCAGCAGCTTGACACCAGGGGGGACTGAAGCTTTCTTT
clone size: .
V gene: TRBV7-2
D gene: TRBD1
J gene: TRBJ1-1

CDR3 protein: CATSDFRAGNNEQFF
CDR3 DNA: TGTGCCACCAGTGATTTTAGGGCAGGGAACAATGAGCAGTTCTTC
clone size: .
V gene: TRBV24-1
D gene: .
J gene: TRBJ2-1

CDR3 protein: CASSETPGTEAFF
CDR3 DNA: TGCGCCAGCAGCGAGACCCCCGGGACTGAAGCTTTCTTT
clone size: .
V gene: TRBV5-1
D gene: .
J gene: TRBJ1-1

CDR3 protein: CASRGTVYNEQFF
CDR3 DNA: TGTGCCAGCAGAGGGACAGTCTACAATGAGCAGTTCTTC
clone size: .
V gene: TRBV6-5
D gene: TRBD1
J gene: TRBJ2-1

CDR3 protein: CASSPRRDEQYF
CDR3 DNA: TGTGCCAGCAGTCCCAGGCGGGACGAGCAGTACTTC
clone size: .
V gene: TRBV12-3/TRBV12-4
D gene: .
J gene: TRBJ2-7

CDR3 protein: CASTIRKGPLSNQPQHF
CDR3 DNA: TGTGCCAGCACGATAAGAAAGGGGCCGCTTAGCAATCAGCCCCAGCATTTT
clone size: .
V gene: TRBV21-1
D gene: .
J gene: TRBJ1-5

CDR3 protein: CASSIRTGDEQFF
CDR3 DNA: TGTGCCAGTAGTATAAGGACAGGGGATGAGCAGTTCTTC
clone size: .
V gene: TRBV19
D gene: TRBD1
J gene: TRBJ2-1

CDR3 protein: CASSWGRLTHEQFF
CDR3 DNA: TGTGCCAGCAGTTGGGGTCGACTAACCCATGAGCAGTTCTTC
clone size: .
V gene: TRBV6-2/TRBV6-3
D gene: .
J gene: TRBJ2-1

CDR3 protein: CASSGTSGRDPDTQYF
CDR3 DNA: TGTGCCAGCAGCGGAACTAGCGGGAGGGATCCAGATACGCAGTATTTT
clone size: .
V gene: TRBV9
D gene: TRBD2
J gene: TRBJ2-3

CDR3 protein: CASSHRRDLGEKLFF
CDR3 DNA: TGTGCCAGCAGCCACAGACGGGATTTAGGTGAAAAACTGTTTTTT
clone size: .
V gene: TRBV7-9
D gene: .
J gene: TRBJ1-4

CDR3 protein: CASSLWGQQNSPLHF
CDR3 DNA: TGCGCCAGCAGCTTGTGGGGACAGCAGAATTCACCCCTCCACTTT
clone size: .
V gene: TRBV5-1
D gene: TRBD1
J gene: TRBJ1-6

CDR3 protein: CASSQVGRSSYEQYF
CDR3 DNA: TGCGCCAGCAGCCAAGTCGGGAGGAGCTCCTACGAGCAGTACTTC
clone size: .
V gene: TRBV4-1
D gene: TRBD2
J gene: TRBJ2-7

CDR3 protein: CASSNLRGYTEAFF
CDR3 DNA: TGTGCCAGCAGCAACCTCCGGGGATACACTGAAGCTTTCTTT
clone size: .
V gene: TRBV7-8
D gene: .
J gene: TRBJ1-1

CDR3 protein: CASRQEFSYNEQFF
CDR3 DNA: TGTGCCAGCAGACAGGAGTTCTCCTACAATGAGCAGTTCTTC
clone size: .
V gene: TRBV6-5
D gene: .
J gene: TRBJ2-1

CDR3 protein: CASSGSGDRYNEQFF
CDR3 DNA: TGTGCCAGCAGCGGTTCGGGGGACCGCTACAATGAGCAGTTCTTC
clone size: .
V gene: TRBV9
D gene: .
J gene: TRBJ2-1

CDR3 protein: CASSPMTTRDTDTQYF
CDR3 DNA: TGTGCCAGCTCACCAATGACGACTAGGGACACAGATACGCAGTATTTT
clone size: few
V gene: TRBV18
D gene: .
J gene: TRBJ2-3

CDR3 protein: CAISTGQAPRYEQYF
CDR3 DNA: TGTGCCATCAGTACCGGACAGGCGCCTAGGTACGAGCAGTACTTC
clone size: .
V gene: TRBV10-3
D gene: TRBD1
J gene: TRBJ2-7